The 12 T cell receptor beta chains in this list originate from one sample, sequenced in a study of blood T cell repertoires in COVID-19. Some clones are missing from TCRdb's copy, which holds only in-frame ones; the method was immunoSEQ multiplex PCR. The sample lists roughly 260,000 clones, more than 85% occurring once. Input material: peripheral blood. These receptors all stem from a person aged 18-29 years with COVID-19, enrolled during active disease.

The chain employs TRBV7-9 and TRBJ2-7; 7 nucleotides align to TRBD2. Germline assignment: CDR1 SEHNR and CDR2 FQNEAQ (reference sequence). With V trimmed by 0 bases and J by 6 bases, 11 bases remained unmatched. The CDR3 is 16 residues long. The CDR3: CASSLALGLPTGEQYF. Written as DNA, the CDR3 is TGTGCCAGCAGCTTAGCGTTGGGACTACCGACTGGCGAGCAGTACTTC. The full variable domain, in which reference TRBV7-9 and TRBJ2-7 provide the parts outside the CDR3, is DTGVSQNPRHKITKRGQNVTFRCDPISEHNRLYWYRQTLGQGPEFLTYFQNEAQLEKSRLLSDRFSAERPKGSFSTLEIQRTEQGDSAMYLCASSLALGLPTGEQYFGPGTRLTVT.

The chain carries TRBV7-9 and TRBJ2-5, with D possibly TRBD1 on 7 matching bases. V shed 4 bases and J shed 5 bases, with 23 bases lying between them. Germline V gives CDR1 SEHNR, CDR2 FQNEAQ (reference sequence). This CDR3 contains 17 residues. CDR3 amino acids: CASSSSQQGGGKETQYF. The CDR3 coding sequence is TGTGCCAGCAGCTCAAGCCAGCAGGGGGGAGGCAAGGAGACCCAGTACTTC.

This chain connects TRBV19 to TRBJ2-1, with a tentative D call TRBD2 (5 bases). CDR1 is LNHDA, CDR2 SQIVND, per germline (reference sequence). Trimming shortened V by 3 bases and J by 8 bases, and 20 bases separated the two germline ends. CDR3 length: 16 residues. CDR3 coding DNA: TGTGCCAGTAGTATCCTGGGTTTGGGAAGAGCGGATGAGCAGTTCTTC. Translating it yields CASSILGLGRADEQFF.

V usage is TRBV13 and J usage is TRBJ1-1, with 8 bases identical to TRBD1. In germline, CDR1 is PRHDT, CDR2 FYEKMQ (reference sequence). CDR3 length: 16 residues. The J segment lost 3 bases and the V segment lost 3 bases, leaving 9 bases of the junction unmatched. The CDR3 sequence is CASSFRTGSGYTEAFF. The CDR3 region has the DNA TGTGCCAGCAGCTTCAGGACAGGGTCAGGTTACACTGAAGCTTTCTTT.

The chain carries TRBV7-2 and TRBJ1-1; TRBD1 aligns across 9 bases. The trim removed 6 bases at V and 1 base at J, leaving 6 bases unmatched. Germline V gene data show CDR1 as SGHTA and CDR2 as FQGNSA. This CDR3 has 15 amino acids. The CDR3 is CASRRGQGGNTEAFF. The CDR3 DNA follows: TGTGCCAGCAGACGGGGACAGGGAGGGAACACTGAAGCTTTCTTT. Full variable domain (outside the CDR3, taken from reference TRBV7-2 and TRBJ1-1): GAGVSQSPSNKVTEKGKDVELRCDPISGHTALYWYRQSLGQGLEFLIYFQGNSAPDKSGLPSDRFSAERTGGSVSTLTIQRTQQEDSAVYLCASRRGQGGNTEAFFGQGTRLTVV.

This clone was counted once. The J gene is TRBJ1-2, the V gene TRBV28; D perhaps matches TRBD1 (5 bases). CDR1 is MDHEN, CDR2 SYDVKM, per germline. The CDR3 contains 13 residues. V lost 4 bases, J lost 6 bases, and 12 bases lay in between. CDR3 residues: CASSWGWGDGYTF. DNA of the CDR3: TGTGCCAGCAGTTGGGGGTGGGGGGATGGCTACACCTTC.

The chain joins TRBV9 to TRBJ2-3, with 12 bases that match TRBD2. This CDR3 is 14 amino acids long. Germline values: CDR1 SGDLS, CDR2 YYNGEE. V trimming: 0 bases; J trimming: 12 bases; junction bases outside the gene matches: 5. DNA for the CDR3: TGTGCCAGCAGCGTAGGGGGACTAGCGGGTAACCAGTATTTT. The encoded protein is CASSVGGLAGNQYF.

This chain joins TRBV13 and TRBJ1-5; maybe TRBD1 (5 bases). The germline CDR1 and CDR2 sequences are PRHDT and FYEKMQ (reference sequence). Trimming cost V 3 bases and J 3 bases, with 9 bases left between them. This CDR3 comprises 14 residues. CDR3 sequence reads: CASSFRGVNQPQHF. The CDR3 DNA reads as TGTGCCAGCAGCTTCCGGGGGGTCAATCAGCCCCAGCATTTT. The full variable domain, completed using reference TRBV13 and TRBJ1-5, is AAGVIQSPRHLIKEKRETATLKCYPIPRHDTVYWYQQGPGQDPQFLISFYEKMQSDKGSIPDRFSAQQFSDYHSELNMSSLELGDSALYFCASSFRGVNQPQHFGDGTRLSIL.

The chain has TRBV6-5 and TRBJ1-4; the match to TRBD1 covers 8 bases. Germline assignment: CDR1 MNHEY and CDR2 SVGAGI. CDR3 length: 13 amino acids. After removal of 4 bases from V and 8 bases from J, the junction contained 3 bases not matched to a gene. CDR3 sequence (DNA): TGTGCCAGCAGTTGGACAGGGCGGGAAAAACTGTTTTTT. It codes for CASSWTGREKLFF.

The V call is TRBV4-3, the J call TRBJ1-1; the D gene is possibly TRBD1 (5 bases). The ends were cut back, 0 bases at V and 1 base at J, with 12 bases in the middle. The CDR3 runs 16 residues. From germline, CDR1 is LGHNA and CDR2 YSLEER. The CDR3 DNA reads TGCGCCAGCAGCCAAGATCGGCGGGGCACGAACACTGAAGCTTTCTTT. This codes for CASSQDRRGTNTEAFF.

This chain links TRBV5-1 with TRBJ2-7, with D perhaps matching TRBD2 (5 bases). Trimming removed 1 base at V and 4 bases at J, with 15 bases between. Per germline, CDR1 SGHRS and CDR2 YFSETQ. The CDR3 covers 15 residues. CDR3 in amino acids: CASSLLVGDGYEQYF. DNA of the CDR3: TGCGCCAGCAGCTTGCTAGTGGGAGACGGGTACGAGCAGTACTTC.

This rearrangement joins TRBV4-1 to TRBJ2-1, with TRBD2 identical over 10 bases. The CDR3 has 16 residues. V lost 4 bases and J lost 3; bases outside the gene matches: 6. Looked up from germline, CDR1 is MGHRA and CDR2 is YSYEKL. CDR3 sequence reads: CASSPAGTSVYNEQFF. In nucleotides, the CDR3 is TGCGCCAGCAGCCCCGCCGGGACTAGCGTCTACAATGAGCAGTTCTTC.